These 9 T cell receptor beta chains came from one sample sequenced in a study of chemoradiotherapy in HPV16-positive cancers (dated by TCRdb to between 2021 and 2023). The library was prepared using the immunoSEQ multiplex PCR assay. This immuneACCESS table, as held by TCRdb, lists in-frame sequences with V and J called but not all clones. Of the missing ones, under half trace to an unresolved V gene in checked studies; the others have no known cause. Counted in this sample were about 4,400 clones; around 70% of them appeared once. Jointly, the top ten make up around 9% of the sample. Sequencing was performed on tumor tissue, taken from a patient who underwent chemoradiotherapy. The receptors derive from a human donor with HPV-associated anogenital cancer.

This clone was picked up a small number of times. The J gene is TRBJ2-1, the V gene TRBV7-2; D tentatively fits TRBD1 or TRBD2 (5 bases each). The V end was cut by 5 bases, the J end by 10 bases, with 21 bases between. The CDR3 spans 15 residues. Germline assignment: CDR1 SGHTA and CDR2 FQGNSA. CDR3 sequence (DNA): TGTGCCAGCAGCCCATTGACTGGGGGTGGCTGGGAGCAGTTCTTC. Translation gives CASSPLTGGGWEQFF.

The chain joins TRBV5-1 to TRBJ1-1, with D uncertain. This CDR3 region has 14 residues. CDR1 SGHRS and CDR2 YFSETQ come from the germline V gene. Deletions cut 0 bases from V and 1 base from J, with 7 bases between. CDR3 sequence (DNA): TGCGCCAGCAGCTTGGGATGGACGAACACTGAAGCTTTCTTT. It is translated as CASSLGWTNTEAFF.

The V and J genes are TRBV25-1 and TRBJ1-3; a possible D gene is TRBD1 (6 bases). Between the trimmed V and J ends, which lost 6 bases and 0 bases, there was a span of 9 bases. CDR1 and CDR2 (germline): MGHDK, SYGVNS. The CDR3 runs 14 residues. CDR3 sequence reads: CASSLTGSGNTIYF. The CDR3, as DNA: TGTGCCAGCAGCTTGACAGGCTCTGGAAACACCATATATTTT.

The CDR3 DNA sequence: TGTGCCAGCAGCGTACAAGAGAGGCGGTTAGACGAGCAGTACTTC. Protein sequence: CASSVQERRLDEQYF. The gene calls are TRBV5-3 and TRBJ2-7, with D unresolved. TRBV5-3 is reported as an ORF; its role is uncertain. The CDR3 runs to 15 residues. The V end lost 8 bases, the J end lost 5 bases, and 23 bases lay between the germline ends.

The CDR3 loop is CASSLRTHKAFTEAFF. CDR3 bases: TGTGCCAGCAGCTTGCGAACACATAAAGCATTCACTGAAGCTTTCTTT. The chain links TRBV5-8 to TRBJ1-1; D gene uncertain. The V and J ends lost 1 base and 4 bases respectively, with 17 bases between them. Germline V gives CDR1 SGHTS, CDR2 YDEGEE. The CDR3 has 16 residues.

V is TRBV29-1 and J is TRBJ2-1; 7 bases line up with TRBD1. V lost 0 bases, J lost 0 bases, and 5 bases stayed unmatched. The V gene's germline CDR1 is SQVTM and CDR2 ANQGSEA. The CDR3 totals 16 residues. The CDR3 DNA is TGCAGCGTTGAAGATCCCGACAGGGCCTCCTACAATGAGCAGTTCTTC. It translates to CSVEDPDRASYNEQFF.

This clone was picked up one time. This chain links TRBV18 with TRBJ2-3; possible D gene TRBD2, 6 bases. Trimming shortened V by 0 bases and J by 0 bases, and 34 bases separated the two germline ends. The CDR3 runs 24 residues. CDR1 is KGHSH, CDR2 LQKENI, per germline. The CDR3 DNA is TGTGCCAGCTCACCACCAAGGGGAGCGCCTTTAATAGACCCTAGACGGGGGAGCACAGATACGCAGTATTTT. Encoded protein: CASSPPRGAPLIDPRRGSTDTQYF.

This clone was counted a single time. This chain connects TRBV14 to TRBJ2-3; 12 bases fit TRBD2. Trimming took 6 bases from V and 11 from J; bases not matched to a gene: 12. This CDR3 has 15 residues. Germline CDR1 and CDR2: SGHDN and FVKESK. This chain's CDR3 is CASSRLAGVGLGQYF. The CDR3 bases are TGTGCCAGCAGTCGACTAGCGGGAGTCGGTCTTGGGCAGTATTTT.

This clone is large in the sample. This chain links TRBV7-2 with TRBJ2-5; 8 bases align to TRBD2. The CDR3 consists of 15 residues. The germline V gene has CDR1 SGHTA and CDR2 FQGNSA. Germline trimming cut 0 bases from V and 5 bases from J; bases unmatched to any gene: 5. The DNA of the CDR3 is TGTGCCAGCAGCTTAGCCGGGAGGGCTGGTGAGACCCAGTACTTC. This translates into CASSLAGRAGETQYF.